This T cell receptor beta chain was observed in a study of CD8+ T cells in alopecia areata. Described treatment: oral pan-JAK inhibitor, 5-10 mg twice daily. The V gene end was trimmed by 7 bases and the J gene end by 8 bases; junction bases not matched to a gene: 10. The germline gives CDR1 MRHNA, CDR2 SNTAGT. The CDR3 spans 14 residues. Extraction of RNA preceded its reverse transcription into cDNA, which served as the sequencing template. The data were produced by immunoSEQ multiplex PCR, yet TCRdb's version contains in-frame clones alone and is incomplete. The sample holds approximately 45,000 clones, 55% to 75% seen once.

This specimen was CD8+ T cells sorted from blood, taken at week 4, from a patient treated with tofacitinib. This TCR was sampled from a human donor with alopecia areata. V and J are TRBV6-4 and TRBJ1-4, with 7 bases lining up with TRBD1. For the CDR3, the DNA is TGTGCCAGCAACAAAGCCAGGGGGAAGGAAAAACTGTTTTTT. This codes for CASNKARGKEKLFF.